Many counts were recorded for the clone carrying this TCR beta chain. Its antigen is not identified. From germline, CDR1 is MNHEY and CDR2 SMNVEV (reference sequence). This CDR3 comprises 15 residues. The V end was cut by 6 bases, the J end by 2 bases, with 17 bases between. The sample belongs to a study of T cells in Graves' hyperthyroidism and ophthalmopathy. Study observations and caveats: The model made its ophthalmopathy prediction, and onset followed a median approximately 7 months later.

PBMCs came from over 8.5 ml fresh peripheral blood. RNA transcripts served as the template for amplifying TCR beta CDR3 regions. TCR CDR3 regions were first amplified by RT-PCR with HTBI primers. TCRdb redid the calling of the multiplex PCR reads with MiXCR, one entry per CDR3 protein. The repertoire includes approximately 420,000 distinct CDR3 sequences, under 15% of them detected once, and about 33% sits in the top ten. The J gene is TRBJ2-7, the V gene TRBV27, with D maybe TRBD1 (6 bases). This clonotype was obtained from a woman aged 25 to 39 with Graves' hyperthyroidism. The specimen was blood. The CDR3 sequence is CASSPRAGATYEQYF. The CDR3 DNA sequence: TGTGCCAGCAGCCCGCGGGCAGGGGCCACCTACGAGCAGTACTTC.